A single sample is the source of the 10 T cell receptor beta chains below, sequenced in a study of vaccination and CD4 T cells after COVID-19. CD4+ T cells that had been cultured provided DNA sequenced with the Oncomine TCR Beta short-read assay. TCRdb re-derived calls from the PCR reads in MiXCR, one entry per CDR3 protein. The sample yields some 17,000 distinct CDR3 sequences, 43% seen once. Treatment given: roughly nine-day PBMC culture with coronavirus spike peptide pools or control peptides (ViraFEST assay). These TCRs are of unknown antigen specificity. Sequencing was performed on CD4+ T cells from blood, cultured in vitro, taken after SARS-CoV-2 vaccination. These TCRs come from a human donor who had recovered from COVID-19.

This clonotype was observed a handful of times. The chain employs TRBV18 and TRBJ1-1; D possibly corresponds to TRBD1 (5 bases). The CDR3 contains 14 residues. Germline-derived CDR1 and CDR2 are KGHSH and LQKENI. V lost 5 bases to trimming and J lost 1 base, with 11 bases between them. In DNA, the CDR3 is TGTGCCAGCTCAGGAATCAGGGAGAACACTGAAGCTTTCTTT. As protein: CASSGIRENTEAFF.

V usage is TRBV24-1 and J usage is TRBJ2-7; perhaps TRBD2 as D (5 bases). With 2 bases removed from V and 2 bases from J, the gap between germline ends came to 12 bases. The CDR3 runs to 15 residues. Germline CDR1 KGHDR, CDR2 SFDVKD. The CDR3 sequence: CATSDSSGSPYEQYF. In nucleotides, the CDR3 is TGTGCCACCAGTGATTCGAGCGGATCTCCCTACGAGCAGTACTTC.

A remark on this clonotype: An end of the junction differs from the germline gene, which may be a read error. The chain joins TRBV6-5 to TRBJ1-4, with TRBD1 as a possible D gene (5 bases). The CDR3 runs to 16 residues. Germline V gives CDR1 MNHEY, CDR2 SVGAGI. CDR3 DNA sequence: TGTGCCAGCAGTTTCACAGGATTGGGGACTAATGAAGAACTGTTTTTT. Amino acid sequence: CASSFTGLGTNEELFF.

The V gene is TRBV19, the J gene TRBJ2-1; weak D call: TRBD2 (6 bases). The CDR3 has 13 residues. The V end was cut by 7 bases, the J end by 8 bases, with 15 bases between. Looked up from germline, CDR1 is LNHDA and CDR2 is SQIVND (reference sequence). The CDR3 spells CASKVSGVDEQFF. CDR3 nucleotides: TGTGCCAGTAAGGTTAGCGGTGTGGATGAGCAGTTCTTC.

This rearrangement joins TRBV18 to TRBJ1-6; 7 bases map to TRBD1. The CDR3 runs 13 residues. CDR1 and CDR2 from the germline V gene are KGHSH and LQKENI. V lost 6 bases to trimming and J lost 8 bases; unmatched junction nucleotides: 4. CDR3 DNA sequence: TGTGCCAGCTCGGACAGGATCCATTCACCCCTCCACTTT. Amino acid sequence: CASSDRIHSPLHF.

V gene TRBV7-9 combines with J gene TRBJ2-7; D is perhaps TRBD2 (6 bases). The germline V and J ends were trimmed by 5 bases and 5 bases, with 22 bases remaining between them. The germline CDR1 and CDR2 sequences are SEHNR and FQNEAQ (reference sequence). The CDR3 extends over 16 amino acids. Here the CDR3 reads CASSHTTGRKIDEQYF. The CDR3 bases are TGTGCCAGCAGCCACACCACTGGGAGGAAGATCGACGAGCAGTACTTC.

The chain is built from TRBV28 and TRBJ1-2, with D possibly TRBD1 on 5 matching bases. CDR1 is MDHEN and CDR2 is SYDVKM in the germline V gene. This CDR3 is 14 amino acids long. V lost 6 bases and J 2 bases, leaving 13 bases between the germline ends. Here the CDR3 DNA reads TGTGCCAGCAGGCAGGGTGGGGGGAACTATGGCTACACCTTC. Its translation is CASRQGGGNYGYTF.

V usage is TRBV2 and J usage is TRBJ2-7, with TRBD1 as a possible D gene (6 bases). The V gene's germline CDR1 is SNHLY and CDR2 FYNNEI. V shed 6 bases and J shed 4 bases, with 10 bases lying between them. The CDR3 is 12 residues long. The CDR3 DNA is TGTGCCAGCAGAGGGGGAACTTACGAGCAGTACTTC. Protein product: CASRGGTYEQYF.

The chain uses TRBV28 and TRBJ1-4, with TRBD1 identical over 7 bases. CDR3 length: 16 residues. The V gene end was trimmed by 4 bases and the J gene end by 5 bases; junction bases not matched to a gene: 10. From germline, CDR1 is MDHEN and CDR2 SYDVKM. The CDR3 coding sequence is TGTGCCAGCAGTTCCCCCTCGACAGGGCTAAATGAAAAACTGTTTTTT. It encodes CASSSPSTGLNEKLFF.

The table lists this clonotype with a few counts. The V and J genes are TRBV18 and TRBJ1-5; D possibly corresponds to TRBD1 (6 bases). Germline CDR1 and CDR2: KGHSH and LQKENI. The germline V and J ends were trimmed by 3 bases and 0 bases, with 9 bases remaining between them. CDR3 length: 15 residues. In DNA, the CDR3 is TGTGCCAGCTCACCCGGGACATCTAGCAATCAGCCCCAGCATTTT. Translated: CASSPGTSSNQPQHF.